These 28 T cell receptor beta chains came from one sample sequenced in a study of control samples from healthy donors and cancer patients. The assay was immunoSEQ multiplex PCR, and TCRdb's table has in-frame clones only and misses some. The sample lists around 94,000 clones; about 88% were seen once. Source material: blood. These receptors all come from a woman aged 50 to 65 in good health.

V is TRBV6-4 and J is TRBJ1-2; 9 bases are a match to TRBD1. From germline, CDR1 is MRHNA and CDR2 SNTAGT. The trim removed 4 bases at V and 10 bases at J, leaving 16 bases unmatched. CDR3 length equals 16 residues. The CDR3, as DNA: TGTGCCAGCAGTGCAGACTCGACAGGGGGTCCCAGGGACTACACCTTC. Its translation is CASSADSTGGPRDYTF.

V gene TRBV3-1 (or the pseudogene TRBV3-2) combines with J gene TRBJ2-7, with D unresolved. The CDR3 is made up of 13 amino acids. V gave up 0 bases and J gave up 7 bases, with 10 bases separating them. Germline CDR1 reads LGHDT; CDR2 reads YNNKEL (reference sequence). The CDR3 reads CASSQENVGEQYF. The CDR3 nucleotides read TGTGCCAGCAGCCAAGAGAATGTAGGAGAGCAGTACTTC.

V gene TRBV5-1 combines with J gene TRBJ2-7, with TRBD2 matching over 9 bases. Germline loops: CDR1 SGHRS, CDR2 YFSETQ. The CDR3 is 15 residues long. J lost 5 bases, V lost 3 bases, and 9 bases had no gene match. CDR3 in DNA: TGCGCCAGCAGCTCGGGGGGGCTAGCGGGAAACGAGCAGTACTTC. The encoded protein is CASSSGGLAGNEQYF.

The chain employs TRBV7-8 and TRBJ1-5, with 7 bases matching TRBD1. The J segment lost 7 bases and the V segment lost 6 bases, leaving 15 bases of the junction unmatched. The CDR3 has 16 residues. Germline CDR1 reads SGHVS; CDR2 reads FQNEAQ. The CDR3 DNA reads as TGTGCCAGCAGTCAAAAAAGACAGGGTGAGAGGCAGCCCCAGCATTTT. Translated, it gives CASSQKRQGERQPQHF.

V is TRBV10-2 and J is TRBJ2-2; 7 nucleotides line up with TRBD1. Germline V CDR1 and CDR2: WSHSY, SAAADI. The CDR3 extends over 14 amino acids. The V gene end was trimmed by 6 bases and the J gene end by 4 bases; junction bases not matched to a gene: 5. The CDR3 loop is CASRKGQPTGELFF. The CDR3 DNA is TGCGCCAGCAGGAAGGGACAGCCCACCGGGGAGCTGTTTTTT.

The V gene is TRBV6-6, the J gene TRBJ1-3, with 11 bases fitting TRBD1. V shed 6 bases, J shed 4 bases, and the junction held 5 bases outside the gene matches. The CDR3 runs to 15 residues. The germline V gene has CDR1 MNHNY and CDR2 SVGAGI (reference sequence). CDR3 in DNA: TGTGCCAGCAGACTCCGGGACAGGGGGGGAAACACCATATATTTT. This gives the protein CASRLRDRGGNTIYF.

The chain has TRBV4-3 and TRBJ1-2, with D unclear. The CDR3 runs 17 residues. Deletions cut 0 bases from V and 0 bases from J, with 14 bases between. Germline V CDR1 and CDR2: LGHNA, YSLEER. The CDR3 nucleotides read TGCGCCAGCAGCCAAGAGTACCGTCGGAGGGCTAACTATGGCTACACCTTC. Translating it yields CASSQEYRRRANYGYTF.

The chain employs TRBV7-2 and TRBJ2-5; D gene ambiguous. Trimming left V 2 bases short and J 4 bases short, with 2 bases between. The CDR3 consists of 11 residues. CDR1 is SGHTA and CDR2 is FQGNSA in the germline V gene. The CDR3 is CASSLTETQYF. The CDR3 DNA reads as TGTGCCAGCAGCTTAACAGAGACCCAGTACTTC.

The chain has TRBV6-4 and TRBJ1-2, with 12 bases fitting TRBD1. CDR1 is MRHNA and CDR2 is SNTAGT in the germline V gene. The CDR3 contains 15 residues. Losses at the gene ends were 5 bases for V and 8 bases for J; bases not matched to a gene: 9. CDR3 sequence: CASSPGTGGAGGYTF. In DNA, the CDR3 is TGTGCCAGCAGTCCCGGGACAGGGGGCGCCGGGGGCTACACCTTC.

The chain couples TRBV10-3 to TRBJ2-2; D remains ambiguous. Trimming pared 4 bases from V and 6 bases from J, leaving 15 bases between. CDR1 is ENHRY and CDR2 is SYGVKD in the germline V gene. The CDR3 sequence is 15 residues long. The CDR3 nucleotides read TGTGCCATCAGTGTCATTAGCTTGCCAGCCGGGGAGCTGTTTTTT. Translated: CAISVISLPAGELFF.

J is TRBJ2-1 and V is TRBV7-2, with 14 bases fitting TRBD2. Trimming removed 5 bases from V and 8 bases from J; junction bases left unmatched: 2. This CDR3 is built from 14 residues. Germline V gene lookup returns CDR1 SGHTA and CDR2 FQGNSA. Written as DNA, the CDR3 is TGTGCCAGCAGCCCGGGACTAGCGGGAGATGAGCAGTTCTTC. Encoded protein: CASSPGLAGDEQFF.

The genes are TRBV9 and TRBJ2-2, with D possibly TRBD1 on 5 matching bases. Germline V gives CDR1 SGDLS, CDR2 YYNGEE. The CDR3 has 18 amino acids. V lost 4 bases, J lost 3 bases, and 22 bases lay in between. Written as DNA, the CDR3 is TGTGCCAGCAGCCCTCCTCAAGGGGCTACCACAGACACCGGGGAGCTGTTTTTT. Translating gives CASSPPQGATTDTGELFF.

CDR3 residues: CASSSGSYGYTF. CDR3 nucleotides: TGTGCCAGCAGCTCCGGGTCCTATGGCTACACCTTC. The chain links TRBV9 to TRBJ1-2; D gene uncertain. This CDR3 region has 12 residues. Germline CDR1 is SGDLS and CDR2 is YYNGEE. V gave up 4 bases and J gave up 4 bases, with 8 bases separating them.

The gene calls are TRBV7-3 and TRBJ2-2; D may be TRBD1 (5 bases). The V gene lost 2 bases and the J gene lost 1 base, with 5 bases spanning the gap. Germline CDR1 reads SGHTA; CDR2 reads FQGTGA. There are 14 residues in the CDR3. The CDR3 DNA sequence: TGTGCCAGCAGCTTACAGGGGAACACCGGGGAGCTGTTTTTT. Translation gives CASSLQGNTGELFF.

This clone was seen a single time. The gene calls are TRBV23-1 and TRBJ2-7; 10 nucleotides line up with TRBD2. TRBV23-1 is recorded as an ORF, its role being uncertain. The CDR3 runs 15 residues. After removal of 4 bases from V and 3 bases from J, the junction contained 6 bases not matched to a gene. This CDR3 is CASSPQTSGFYEQYF. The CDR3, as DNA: TGCGCCAGCAGTCCCCAGACTAGCGGGTTCTACGAGCAGTACTTC.

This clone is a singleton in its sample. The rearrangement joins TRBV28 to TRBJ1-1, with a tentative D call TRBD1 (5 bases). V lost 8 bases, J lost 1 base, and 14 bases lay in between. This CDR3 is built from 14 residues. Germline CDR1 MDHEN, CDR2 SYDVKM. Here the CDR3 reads CASVSGRPNTEAFF. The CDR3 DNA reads TGTGCCAGCGTTTCGGGGCGACCGAACACTGAAGCTTTCTTT. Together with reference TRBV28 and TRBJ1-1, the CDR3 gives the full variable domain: DVKVTQSSRYLVKRTGEKVFLECVQDMDHENMFWYRQDPGLGLRLIYFSYDVKMKEKGDIPEGYSVSREKKERFSLILESASTNQTSMYLCASVSGRPNTEAFFGQGTRLTVV.

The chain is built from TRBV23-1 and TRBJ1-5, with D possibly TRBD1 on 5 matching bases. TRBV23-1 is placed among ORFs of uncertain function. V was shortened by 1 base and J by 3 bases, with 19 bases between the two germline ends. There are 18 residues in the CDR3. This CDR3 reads CASSQLDPTGAYNQPQHF. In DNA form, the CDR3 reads TGCGCCAGCAGTCAATTGGATCCGACCGGGGCCTACAATCAGCCCCAGCATTTT.

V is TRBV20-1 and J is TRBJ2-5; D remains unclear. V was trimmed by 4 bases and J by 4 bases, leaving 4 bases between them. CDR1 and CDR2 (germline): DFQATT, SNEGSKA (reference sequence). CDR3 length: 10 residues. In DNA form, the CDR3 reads TGCAGTGCTACCCGAGAGACCCAGTACTTC. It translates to CSATRETQYF.

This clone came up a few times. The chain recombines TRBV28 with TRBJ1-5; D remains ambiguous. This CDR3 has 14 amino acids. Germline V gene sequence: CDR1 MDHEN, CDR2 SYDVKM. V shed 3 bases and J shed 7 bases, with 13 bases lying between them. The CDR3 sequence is CASSLAFGNQPQHF. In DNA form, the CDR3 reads TGTGCCAGCAGTTTGGCATTCGGGAACCAGCCCCAGCATTTT.

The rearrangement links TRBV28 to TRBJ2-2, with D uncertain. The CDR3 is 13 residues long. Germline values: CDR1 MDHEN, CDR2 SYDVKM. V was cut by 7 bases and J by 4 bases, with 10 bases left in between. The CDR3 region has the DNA TGTGCCAGCATAGGGAAGGTCACCGGGGAGCTGTTTTTT. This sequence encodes CASIGKVTGELFF.

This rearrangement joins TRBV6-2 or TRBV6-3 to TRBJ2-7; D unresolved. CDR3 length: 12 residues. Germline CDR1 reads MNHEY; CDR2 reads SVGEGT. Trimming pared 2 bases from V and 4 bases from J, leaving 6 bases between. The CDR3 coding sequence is TGTGCCAGCAGTTACGGTTTTTACGAGCAGTACTTC. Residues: CASSYGFYEQYF.

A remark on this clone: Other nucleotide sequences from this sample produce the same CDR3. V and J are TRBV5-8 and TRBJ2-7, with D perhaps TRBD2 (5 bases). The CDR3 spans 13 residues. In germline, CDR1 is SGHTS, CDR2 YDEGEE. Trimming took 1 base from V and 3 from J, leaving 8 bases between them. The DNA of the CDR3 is TGTGCCAGCAGCTTGCGACGGGGCTACGAGCAGTACTTC. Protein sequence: CASSLRRGYEQYF.

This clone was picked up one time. DNA for the CDR3: TGTGCCAGCAGTTCGCGGTTCGAGCAGTACTTC. It encodes CASSSRFEQYF. The genes are TRBV27 and TRBJ2-7, with D hard to call. Germline V lookup: CDR1 MNHEY, CDR2 SMNVEV (reference sequence). Trimming removed 4 bases from V and 6 bases from J, with 7 bases in between. This CDR3 spans 11 amino acids.

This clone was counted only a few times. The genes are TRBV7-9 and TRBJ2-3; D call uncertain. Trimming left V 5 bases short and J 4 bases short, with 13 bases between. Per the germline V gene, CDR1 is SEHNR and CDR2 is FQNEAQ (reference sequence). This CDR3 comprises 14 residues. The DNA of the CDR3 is TGTGCCAGCAGCGGGTGGGCCAACCCAGATACGCAGTATTTT. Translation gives CASSGWANPDTQYF.

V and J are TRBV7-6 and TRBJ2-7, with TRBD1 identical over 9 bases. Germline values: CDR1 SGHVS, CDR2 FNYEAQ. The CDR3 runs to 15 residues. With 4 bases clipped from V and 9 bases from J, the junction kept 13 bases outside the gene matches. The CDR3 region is CASSSGRGQGGRQYF. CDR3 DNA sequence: TGTGCCAGCAGCTCCGGGCGGGGACAGGGTGGACGGCAGTACTTC.

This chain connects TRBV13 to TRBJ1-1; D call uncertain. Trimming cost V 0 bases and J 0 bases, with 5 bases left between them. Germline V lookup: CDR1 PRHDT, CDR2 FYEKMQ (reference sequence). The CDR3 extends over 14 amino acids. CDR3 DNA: TGTGCCAGCAGCTTAGGAGGAGTGAACACTGAAGCTTTCTTT. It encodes CASSLGGVNTEAFF.

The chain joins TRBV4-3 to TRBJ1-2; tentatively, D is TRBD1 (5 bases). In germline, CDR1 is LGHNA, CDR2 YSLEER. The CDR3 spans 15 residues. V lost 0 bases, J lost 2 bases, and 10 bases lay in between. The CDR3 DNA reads TGCGCCAGCAGCCAAGATACCCGGGGGAACTATGGCTACACCTTC. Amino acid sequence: CASSQDTRGNYGYTF.

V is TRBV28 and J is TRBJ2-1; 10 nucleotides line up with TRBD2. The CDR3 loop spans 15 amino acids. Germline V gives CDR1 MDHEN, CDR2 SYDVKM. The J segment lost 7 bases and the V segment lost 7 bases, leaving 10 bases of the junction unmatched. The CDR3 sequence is CASNLLAGSSNEQFF. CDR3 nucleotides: TGTGCCAGCAACCTACTAGCGGGATCGAGTAATGAGCAGTTCTTC.